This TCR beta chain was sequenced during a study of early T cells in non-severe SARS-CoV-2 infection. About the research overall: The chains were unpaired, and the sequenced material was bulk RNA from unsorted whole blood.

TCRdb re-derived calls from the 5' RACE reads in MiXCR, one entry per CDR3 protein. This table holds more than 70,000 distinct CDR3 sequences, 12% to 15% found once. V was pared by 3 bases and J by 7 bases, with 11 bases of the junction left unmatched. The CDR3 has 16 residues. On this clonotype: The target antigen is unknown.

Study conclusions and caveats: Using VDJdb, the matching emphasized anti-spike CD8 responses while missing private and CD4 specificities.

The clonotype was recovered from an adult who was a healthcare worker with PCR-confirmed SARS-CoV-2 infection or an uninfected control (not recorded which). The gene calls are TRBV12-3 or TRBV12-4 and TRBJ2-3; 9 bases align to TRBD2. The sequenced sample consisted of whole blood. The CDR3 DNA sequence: TGTGCCAGCAGTTTTGTAGCGGGGGCCCTCGTCTATACGCAGTATTTT. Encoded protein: CASSFVAGALVYTQYF.